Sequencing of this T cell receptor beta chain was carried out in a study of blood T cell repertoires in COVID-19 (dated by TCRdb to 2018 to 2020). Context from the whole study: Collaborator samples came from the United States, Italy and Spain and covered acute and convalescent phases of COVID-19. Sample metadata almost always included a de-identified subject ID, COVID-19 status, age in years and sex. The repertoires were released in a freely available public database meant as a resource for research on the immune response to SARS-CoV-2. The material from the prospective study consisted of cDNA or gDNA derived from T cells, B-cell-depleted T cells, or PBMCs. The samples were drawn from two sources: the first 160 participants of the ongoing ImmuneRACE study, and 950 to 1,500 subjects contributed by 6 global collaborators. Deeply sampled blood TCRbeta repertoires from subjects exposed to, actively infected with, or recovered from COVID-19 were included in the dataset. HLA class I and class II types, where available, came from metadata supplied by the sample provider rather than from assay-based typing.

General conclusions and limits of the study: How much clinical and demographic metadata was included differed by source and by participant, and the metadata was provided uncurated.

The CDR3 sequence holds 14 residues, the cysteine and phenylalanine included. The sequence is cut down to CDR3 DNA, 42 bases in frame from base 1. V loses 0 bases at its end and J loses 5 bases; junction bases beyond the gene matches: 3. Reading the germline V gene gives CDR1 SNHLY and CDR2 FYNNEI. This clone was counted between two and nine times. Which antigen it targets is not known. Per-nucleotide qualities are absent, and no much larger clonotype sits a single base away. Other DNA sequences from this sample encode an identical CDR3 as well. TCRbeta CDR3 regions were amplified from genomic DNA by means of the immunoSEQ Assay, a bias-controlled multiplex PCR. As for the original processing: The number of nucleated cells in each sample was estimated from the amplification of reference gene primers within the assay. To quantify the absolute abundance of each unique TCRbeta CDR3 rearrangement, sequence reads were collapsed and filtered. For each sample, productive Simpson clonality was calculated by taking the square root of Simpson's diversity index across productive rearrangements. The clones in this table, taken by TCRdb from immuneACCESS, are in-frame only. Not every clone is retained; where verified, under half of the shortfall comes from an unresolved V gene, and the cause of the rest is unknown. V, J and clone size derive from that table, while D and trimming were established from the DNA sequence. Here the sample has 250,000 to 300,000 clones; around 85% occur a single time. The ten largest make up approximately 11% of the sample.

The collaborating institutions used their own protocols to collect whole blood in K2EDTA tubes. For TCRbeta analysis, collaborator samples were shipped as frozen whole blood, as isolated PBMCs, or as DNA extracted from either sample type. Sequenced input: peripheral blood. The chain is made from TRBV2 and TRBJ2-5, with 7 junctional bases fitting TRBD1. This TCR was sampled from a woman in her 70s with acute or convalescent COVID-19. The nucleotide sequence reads TGTGCCAGCAGTGAAGCGGCAGGGGGTGAGACCCAGTACTTC. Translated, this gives CASSEAAGGETQYF.